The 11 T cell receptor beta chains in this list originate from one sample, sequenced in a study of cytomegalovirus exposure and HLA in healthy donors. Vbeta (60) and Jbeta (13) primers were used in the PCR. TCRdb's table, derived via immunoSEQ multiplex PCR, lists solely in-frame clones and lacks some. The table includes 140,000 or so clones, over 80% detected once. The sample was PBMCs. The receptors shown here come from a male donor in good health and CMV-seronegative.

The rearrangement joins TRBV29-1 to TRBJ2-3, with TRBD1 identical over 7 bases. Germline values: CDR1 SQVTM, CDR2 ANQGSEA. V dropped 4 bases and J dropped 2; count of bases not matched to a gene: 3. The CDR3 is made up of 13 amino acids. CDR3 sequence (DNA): TGCAGCGTTGCCAAGGGGGCCACAGATACGCAGTATTTT. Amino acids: CSVAKGATDTQYF.

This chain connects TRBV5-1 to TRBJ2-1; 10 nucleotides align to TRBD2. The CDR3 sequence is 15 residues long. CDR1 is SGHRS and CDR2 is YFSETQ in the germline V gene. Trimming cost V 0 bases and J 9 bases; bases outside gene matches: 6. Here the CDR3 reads CASSLVLAGVAEQFF. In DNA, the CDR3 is TGCGCCAGCAGCTTGGTTCTAGCGGGAGTAGCTGAGCAGTTCTTC. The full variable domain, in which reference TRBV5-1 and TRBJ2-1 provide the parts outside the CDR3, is KAGVTQTPRYLIKTRGQQVTLSCSPISGHRSVSWYQQTPGQGLQFLFEYFSETQRNKGNFPGRFSGRQFSNSRSEMNVSTLELGDSALYLCASSLVLAGVAEQFFGPGTRLTVL.

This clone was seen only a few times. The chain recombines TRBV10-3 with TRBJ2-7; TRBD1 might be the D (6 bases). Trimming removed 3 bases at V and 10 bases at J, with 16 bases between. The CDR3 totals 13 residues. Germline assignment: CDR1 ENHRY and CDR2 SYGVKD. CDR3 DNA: TGTGCCATCAGTGACCGGGACACCCGGGGCCAGTACTTC. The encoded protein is CAISDRDTRGQYF.

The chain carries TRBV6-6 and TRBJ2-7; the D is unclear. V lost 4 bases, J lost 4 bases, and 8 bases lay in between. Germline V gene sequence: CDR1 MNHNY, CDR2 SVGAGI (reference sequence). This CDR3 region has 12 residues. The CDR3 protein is CASSSHGYEQYF. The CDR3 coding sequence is TGTGCCAGCAGTTCCCACGGGTACGAGCAGTACTTC.

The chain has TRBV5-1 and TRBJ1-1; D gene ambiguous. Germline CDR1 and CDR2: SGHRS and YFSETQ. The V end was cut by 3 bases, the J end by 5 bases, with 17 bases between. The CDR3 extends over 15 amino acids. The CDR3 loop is CASSSSTIRSTEAFF. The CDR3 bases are TGCGCCAGCAGCTCCTCTACGATAAGGAGTACTGAAGCTTTCTTT.

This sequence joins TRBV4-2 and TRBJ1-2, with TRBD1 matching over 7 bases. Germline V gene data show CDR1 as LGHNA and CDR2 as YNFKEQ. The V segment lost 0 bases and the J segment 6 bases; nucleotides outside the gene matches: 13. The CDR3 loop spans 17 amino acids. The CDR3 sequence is CASSQEVILGGANGYTF. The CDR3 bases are TGTGCCAGCAGCCAAGAAGTAATCTTAGGGGGCGCAAATGGCTACACCTTC.

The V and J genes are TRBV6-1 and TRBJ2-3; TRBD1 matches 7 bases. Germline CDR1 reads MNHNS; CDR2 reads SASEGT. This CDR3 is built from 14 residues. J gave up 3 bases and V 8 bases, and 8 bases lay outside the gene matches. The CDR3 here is CASGDPGGTDTQYF. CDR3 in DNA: TGTGCCAGCGGGGACCCAGGGGGTACAGATACGCAGTATTTT.

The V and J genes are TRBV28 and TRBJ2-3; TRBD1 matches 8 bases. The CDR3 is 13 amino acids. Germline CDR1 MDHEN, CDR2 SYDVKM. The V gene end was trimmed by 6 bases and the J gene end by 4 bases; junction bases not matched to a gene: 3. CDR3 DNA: TGTGCCAGCAGATCACAGGGGGCAGATACGCAGTATTTT. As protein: CASRSQGADTQYF.

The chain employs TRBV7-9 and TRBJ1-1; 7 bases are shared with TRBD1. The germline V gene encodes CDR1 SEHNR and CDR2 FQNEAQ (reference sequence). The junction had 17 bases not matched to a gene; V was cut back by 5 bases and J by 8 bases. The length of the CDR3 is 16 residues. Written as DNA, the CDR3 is TGTGCCAGCAGCCTGAACCGGGACAGAGTGGGGCCGGAAGCTTTCTTT. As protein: CASSLNRDRVGPEAFF.

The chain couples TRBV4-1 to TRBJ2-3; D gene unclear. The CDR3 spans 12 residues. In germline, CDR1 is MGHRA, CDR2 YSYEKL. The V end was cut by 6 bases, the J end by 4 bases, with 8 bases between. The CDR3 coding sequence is TGCGCCAGCAGGGCTGCCCCAGATACGCAGTATTTT. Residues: CASRAAPDTQYF.

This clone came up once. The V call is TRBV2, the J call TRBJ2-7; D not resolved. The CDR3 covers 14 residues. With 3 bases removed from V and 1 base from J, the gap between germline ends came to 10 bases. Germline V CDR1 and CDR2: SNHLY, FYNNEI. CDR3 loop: CASSDQFQSYEQYF. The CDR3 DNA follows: TGTGCCAGCAGTGACCAATTTCAGTCCTACGAGCAGTACTTC.